The following is a T cell receptor (beta chain) sequence with its context. cDNA came from approximately 0.5 to 1 ug RNA primed by random hexamers. The method of amplification for TCR beta CDR3 was immunoSEQ multiplex PCR, covering 54 Vbeta and 13 Jbeta. MiXCR, run by TCRdb on the immunoSEQ multiplex PCR reads, gives a single entry per CDR3 protein. The sample carries just under 95,000 distinct CDR3 sequences, around 94% recorded once. This entry is derived from a study of CD8 T cells in Susac syndrome. The V gene lost 7 bases and the J gene lost 7 bases, with 8 bases spanning the gap. The CDR3 consists of 11 residues. The germline V gene has CDR1 SNHLY and CDR2 FYNNEI.

V usage is TRBV2 and J usage is TRBJ2-1; D is ambiguous. This receptor was taken from a human donor with Susac syndrome. The specimen was CD4+ T cells from PBMCs. CDR3: CASNPPNEQFF. In DNA, the CDR3 is TGTGCCAGCAATCCCCCAAATGAGCAGTTCTTC.